The clone carrying this T cell receptor beta chain was seen a handful of times. The data stem from a study of response to subunit inactivated influenza vaccine. Per germline, CDR1 KGHSH and CDR2 LQKENI. CDR3 length: 15 residues. V was clipped by 8 bases and J by 0 bases, with 14 bases between them. TCRdb fed the RT-PCR reads into MiXCR, producing one record per CDR3 protein. The sample shows about 650,000 distinct CDR3 sequences, about 14% of them seen only once. The specimen was PBMCs from blood, collected approximately 15 days before vaccination. The chain carries TRBV18 and TRBJ2-1; a possible D gene is TRBD1 (6 bases). The receptor was isolated from a man aged 50 to 59 who received an inactivated influenza vaccine. The CDR3: CASRTTGSSYNEQFF. For the CDR3, the DNA is TGTGCCAGCCGCACCACAGGGAGCTCCTACAATGAGCAGTTCTTC. Combining the CDR3 with reference TRBV18 and TRBJ2-1 gives the whole variable domain NAGVMQNPRHLVRRRGQEARLRCSPMKGHSHVYWYRQLPEEGLKFMVYLQKENIIDESGMPKERFSAEFPKEGPSILRIQQVVRGDSAAYFCASRTTGSSYNEQFFGPGTRLTVL.